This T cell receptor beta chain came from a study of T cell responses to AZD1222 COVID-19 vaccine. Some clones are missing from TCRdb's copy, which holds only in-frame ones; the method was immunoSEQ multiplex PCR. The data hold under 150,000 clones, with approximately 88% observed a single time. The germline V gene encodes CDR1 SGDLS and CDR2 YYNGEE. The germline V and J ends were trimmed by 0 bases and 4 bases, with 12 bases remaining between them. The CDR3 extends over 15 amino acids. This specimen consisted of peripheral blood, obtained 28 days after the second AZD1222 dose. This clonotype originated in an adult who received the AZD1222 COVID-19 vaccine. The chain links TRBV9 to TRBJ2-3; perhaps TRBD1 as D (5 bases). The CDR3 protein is CASSVGARVSDTQYF. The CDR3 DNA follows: TGTGCCAGCAGCGTAGGCGCCAGGGTGTCAGATACGCAGTATTTT.